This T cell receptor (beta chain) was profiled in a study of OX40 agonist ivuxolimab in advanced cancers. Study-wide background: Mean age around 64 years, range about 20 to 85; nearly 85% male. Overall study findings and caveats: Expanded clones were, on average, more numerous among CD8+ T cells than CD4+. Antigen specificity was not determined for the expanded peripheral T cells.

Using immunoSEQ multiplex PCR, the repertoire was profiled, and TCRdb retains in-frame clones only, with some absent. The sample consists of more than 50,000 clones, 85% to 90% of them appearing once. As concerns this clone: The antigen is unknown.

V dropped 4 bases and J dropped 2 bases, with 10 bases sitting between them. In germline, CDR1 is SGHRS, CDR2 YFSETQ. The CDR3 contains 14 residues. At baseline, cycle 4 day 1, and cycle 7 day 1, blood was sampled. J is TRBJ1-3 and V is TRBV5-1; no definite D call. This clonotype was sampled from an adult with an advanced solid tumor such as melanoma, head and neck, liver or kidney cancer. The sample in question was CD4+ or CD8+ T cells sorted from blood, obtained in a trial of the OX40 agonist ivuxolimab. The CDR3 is CASSVDYAGNTIYF. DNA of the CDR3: TGCGCCAGCAGCGTGGATTACGCTGGAAACACCATATATTTT.